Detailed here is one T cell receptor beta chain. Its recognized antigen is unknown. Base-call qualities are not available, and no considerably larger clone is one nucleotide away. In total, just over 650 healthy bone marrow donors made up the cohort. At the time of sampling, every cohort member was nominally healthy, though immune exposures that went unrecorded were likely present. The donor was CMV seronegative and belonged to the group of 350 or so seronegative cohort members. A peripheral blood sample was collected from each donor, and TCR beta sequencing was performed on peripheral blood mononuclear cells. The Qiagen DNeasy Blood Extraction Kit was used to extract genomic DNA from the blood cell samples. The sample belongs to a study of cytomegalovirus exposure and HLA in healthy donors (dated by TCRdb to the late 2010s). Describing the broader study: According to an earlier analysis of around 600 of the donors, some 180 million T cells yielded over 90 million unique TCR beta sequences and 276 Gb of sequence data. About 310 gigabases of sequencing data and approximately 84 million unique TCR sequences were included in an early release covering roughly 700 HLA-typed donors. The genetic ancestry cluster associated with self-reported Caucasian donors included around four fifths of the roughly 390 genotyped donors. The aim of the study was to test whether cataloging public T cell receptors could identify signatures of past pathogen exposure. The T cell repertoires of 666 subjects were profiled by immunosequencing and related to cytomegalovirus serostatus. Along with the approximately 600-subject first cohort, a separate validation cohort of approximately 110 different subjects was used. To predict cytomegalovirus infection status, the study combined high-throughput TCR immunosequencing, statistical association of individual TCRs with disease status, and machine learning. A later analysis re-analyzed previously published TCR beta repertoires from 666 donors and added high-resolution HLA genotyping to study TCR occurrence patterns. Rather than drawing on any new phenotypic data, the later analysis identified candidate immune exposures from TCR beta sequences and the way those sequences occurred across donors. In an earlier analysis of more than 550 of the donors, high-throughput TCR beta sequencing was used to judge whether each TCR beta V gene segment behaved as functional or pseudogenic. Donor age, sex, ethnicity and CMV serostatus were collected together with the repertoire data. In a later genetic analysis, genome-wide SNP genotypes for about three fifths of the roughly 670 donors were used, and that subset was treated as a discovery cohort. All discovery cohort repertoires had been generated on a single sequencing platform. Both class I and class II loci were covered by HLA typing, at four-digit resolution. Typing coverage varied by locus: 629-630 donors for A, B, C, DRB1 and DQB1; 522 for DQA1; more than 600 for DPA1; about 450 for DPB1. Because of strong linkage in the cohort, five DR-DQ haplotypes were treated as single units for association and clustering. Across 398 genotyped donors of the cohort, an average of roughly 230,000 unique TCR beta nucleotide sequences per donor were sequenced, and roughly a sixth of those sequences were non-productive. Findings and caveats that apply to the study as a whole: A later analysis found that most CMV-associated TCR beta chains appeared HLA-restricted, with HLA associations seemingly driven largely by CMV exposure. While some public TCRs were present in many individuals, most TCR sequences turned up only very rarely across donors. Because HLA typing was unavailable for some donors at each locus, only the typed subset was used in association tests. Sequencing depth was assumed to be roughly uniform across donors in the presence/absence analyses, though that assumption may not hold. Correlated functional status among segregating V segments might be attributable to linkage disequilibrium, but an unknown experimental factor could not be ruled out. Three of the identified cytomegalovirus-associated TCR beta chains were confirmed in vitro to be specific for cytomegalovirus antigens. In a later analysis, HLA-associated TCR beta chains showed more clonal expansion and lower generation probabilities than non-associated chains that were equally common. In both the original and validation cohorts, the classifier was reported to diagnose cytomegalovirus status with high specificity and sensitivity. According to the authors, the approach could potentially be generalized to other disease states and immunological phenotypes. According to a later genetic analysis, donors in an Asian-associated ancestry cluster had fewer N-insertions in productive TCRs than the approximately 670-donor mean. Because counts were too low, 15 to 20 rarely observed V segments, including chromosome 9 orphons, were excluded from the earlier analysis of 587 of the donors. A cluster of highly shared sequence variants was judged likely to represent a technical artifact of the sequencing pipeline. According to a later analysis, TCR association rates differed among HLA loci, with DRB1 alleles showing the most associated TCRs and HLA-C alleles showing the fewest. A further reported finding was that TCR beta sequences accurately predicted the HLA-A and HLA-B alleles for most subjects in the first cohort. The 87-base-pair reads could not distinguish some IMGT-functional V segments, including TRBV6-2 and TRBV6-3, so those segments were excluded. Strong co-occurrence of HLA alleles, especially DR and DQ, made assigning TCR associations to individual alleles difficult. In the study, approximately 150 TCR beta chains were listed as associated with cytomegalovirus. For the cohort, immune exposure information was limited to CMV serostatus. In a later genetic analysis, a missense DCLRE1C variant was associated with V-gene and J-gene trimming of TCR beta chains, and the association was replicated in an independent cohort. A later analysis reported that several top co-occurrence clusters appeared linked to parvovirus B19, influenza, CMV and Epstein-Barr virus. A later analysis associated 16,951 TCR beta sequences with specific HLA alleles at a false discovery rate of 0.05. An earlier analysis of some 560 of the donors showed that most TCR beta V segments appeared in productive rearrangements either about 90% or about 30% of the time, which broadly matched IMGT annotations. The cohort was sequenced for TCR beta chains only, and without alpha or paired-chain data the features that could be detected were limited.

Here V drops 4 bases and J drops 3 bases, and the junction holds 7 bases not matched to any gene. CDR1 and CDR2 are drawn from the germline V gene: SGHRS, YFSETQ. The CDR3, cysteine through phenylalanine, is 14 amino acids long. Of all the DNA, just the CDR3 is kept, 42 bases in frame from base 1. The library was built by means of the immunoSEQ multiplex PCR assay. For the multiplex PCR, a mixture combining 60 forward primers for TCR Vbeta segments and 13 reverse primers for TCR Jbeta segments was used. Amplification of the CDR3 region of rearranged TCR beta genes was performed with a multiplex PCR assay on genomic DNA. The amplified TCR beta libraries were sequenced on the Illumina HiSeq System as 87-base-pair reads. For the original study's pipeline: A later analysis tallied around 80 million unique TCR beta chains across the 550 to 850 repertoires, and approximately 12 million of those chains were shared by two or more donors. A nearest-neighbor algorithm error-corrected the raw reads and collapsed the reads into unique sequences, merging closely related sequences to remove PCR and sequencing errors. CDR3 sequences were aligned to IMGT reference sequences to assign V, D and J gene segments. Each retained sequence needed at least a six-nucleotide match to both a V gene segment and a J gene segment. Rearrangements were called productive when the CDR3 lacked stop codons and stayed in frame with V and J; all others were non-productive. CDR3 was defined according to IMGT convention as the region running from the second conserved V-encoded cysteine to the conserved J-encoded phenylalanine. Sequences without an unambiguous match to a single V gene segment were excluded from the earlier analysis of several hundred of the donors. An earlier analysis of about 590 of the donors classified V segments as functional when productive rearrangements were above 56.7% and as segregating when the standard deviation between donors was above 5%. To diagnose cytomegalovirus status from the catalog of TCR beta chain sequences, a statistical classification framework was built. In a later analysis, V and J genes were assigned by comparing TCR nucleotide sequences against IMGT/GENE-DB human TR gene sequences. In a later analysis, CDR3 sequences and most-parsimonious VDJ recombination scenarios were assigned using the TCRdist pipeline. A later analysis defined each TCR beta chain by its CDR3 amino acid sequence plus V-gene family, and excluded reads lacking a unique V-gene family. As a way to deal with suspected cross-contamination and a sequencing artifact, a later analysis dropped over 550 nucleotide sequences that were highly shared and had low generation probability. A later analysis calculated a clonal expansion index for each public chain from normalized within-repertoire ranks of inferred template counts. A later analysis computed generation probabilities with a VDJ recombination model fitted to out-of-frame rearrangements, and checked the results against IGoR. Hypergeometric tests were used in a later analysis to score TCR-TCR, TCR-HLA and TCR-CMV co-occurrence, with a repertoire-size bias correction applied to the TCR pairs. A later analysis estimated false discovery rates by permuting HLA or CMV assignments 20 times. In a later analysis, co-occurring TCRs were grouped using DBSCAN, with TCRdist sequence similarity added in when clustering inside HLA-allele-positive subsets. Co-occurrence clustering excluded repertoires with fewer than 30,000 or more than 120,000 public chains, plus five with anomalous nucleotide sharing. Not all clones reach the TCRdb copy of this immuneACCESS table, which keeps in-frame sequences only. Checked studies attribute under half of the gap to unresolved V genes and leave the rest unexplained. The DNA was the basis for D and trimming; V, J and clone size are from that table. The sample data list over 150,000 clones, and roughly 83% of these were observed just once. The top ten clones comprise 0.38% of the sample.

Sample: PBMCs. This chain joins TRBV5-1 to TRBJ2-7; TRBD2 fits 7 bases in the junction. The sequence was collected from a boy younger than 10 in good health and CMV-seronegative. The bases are TGCGCCAGCAGCACCGGACTAGTCCTCTACGAGCAGTACTTC. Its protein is CASSTGLVLYEQYF.